This note documents a single T cell receptor (beta chain) sequence. Original handling: Using reference gene primer amplification, nucleated cell counts were estimated. Clones were read by immunoSEQ multiplex PCR, and TCRdb kept only the in-frame ones, dropping some. V and J calls and clone size are given by that table; D and trimming were obtained from the DNA. The top ten clones hold 0.87% of a sample with roughly 250,000 clones, 85% to 90% of them seen once. This study enrolled people aged roughly 18 to 89 from roughly 22 US geographic areas. Cohorts were based on clinical histories the participants reported. The source of the sample is a study of blood T cell repertoires in COVID-19. Looking at the study overall: Sample material is recorded as cDNA or gDNA derived from T cells, B-cell-depleted T cells, or PBMCs.

The sample was PBMCs or T cells enriched from blood (not recorded which). The TCR comes from a man aged 50-59 years who had been exposed to COVID-19.

The CDR3 nucleotides read TGTGCCAGCAGCCGTGACAGGGGGCGGGGAAACACCATATATTTT. Its translation: CASSRDRGRGNTIYF. The chain couples TRBV11-2 to TRBJ1-3, with 10 bases that match TRBD1. With 5 bases clipped from V and 4 bases from J, the junction kept 5 bases outside the gene matches. The germline V gene has CDR1 SGHAT and CDR2 FQNNGV. The CDR3 spans 15 residues.